Only one count was recorded for the clone carrying this T cell receptor (beta chain). Its antigen is still unknown. The data were taken from a study of OX40 agonist ivuxolimab in advanced cancers. About the research overall: Partial responses were recorded for three patients, including one with hepatocellular carcinoma and two with cutaneous melanoma. Study outcomes and limitations: At 0.1 to 3.0 mg/kg and by week 6, clonal expansion occurred in CD4+ and CD8+ blood T cells.

Some clones are missing from TCRdb's copy, which holds only in-frame ones; the method was immunoSEQ multiplex PCR. The sample lists about 83,000 clones, around 84% seen once, with about 7% in the top ten. Here the sequenced sample was CD4+ or CD8+ T cells sorted from blood, taken in a trial of the OX40 agonist ivuxolimab. This sequence originates from an adult with an advanced solid tumor such as melanoma, head and neck, liver or kidney cancer.

The CDR3 reads CAWSVQAGELFF. The DNA for the CDR3 is TGTGCCTGGAGTGTACAGGCCGGGGAGCTGTTTTTT. The chain has TRBV30 and TRBJ2-2, with D possibly being TRBD1 (5 bases). The germline gives CDR1 GTSNPN, CDR2 SVGIG (reference sequence). The CDR3 has 12 residues. With 0 bases removed from V and 6 bases from J, the gap between germline ends came to 5 bases.